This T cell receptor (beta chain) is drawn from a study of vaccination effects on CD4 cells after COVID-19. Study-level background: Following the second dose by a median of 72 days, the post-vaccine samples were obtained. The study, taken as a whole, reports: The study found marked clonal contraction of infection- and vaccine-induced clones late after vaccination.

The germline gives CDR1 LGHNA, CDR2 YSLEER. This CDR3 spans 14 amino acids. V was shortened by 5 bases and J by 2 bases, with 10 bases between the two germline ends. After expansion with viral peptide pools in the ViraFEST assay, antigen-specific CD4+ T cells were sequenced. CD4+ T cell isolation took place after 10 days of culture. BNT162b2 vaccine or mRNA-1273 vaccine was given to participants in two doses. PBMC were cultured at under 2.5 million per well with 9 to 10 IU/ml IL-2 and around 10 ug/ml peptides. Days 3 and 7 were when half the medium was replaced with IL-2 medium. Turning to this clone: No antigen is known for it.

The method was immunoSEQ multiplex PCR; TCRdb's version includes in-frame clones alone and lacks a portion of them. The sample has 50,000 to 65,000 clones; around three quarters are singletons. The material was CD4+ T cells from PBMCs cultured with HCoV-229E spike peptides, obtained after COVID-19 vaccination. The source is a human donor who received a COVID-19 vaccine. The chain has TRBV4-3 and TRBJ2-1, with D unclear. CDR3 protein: CASSFNPTYNEQFF. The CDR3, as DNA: TGCGCCAGCAGCTTCAACCCCACCTACAATGAGCAGTTCTTC.